This T cell receptor beta chain was retrieved from a study of OX40 agonist ivuxolimab in advanced cancers. Study-wide background: Partial response was recorded in three patients: one hepatocellular carcinoma and two cutaneous melanoma cases.

V was clipped by 1 base and J by 2 bases, with 6 bases between them. The CDR3 runs 13 residues. Looked up from germline, CDR1 is SGHTA and CDR2 is FQGNSA. Of note for this clone: What it recognizes is unknown.

Sequencing used immunoSEQ multiplex PCR; TCRdb keeps in-frame clones, though not all of them. The profile shows fewer than 65,000 clones, about 90% of them singletons. Regarding the study as a whole: Low normalized T-cell clonal expansion was also seen in some nonresponders. Among T cells, CD8+ cells averaged more expanded clones than CD4+ cells.

The V call is TRBV7-2, the J call TRBJ2-7; maybe TRBD1 (5 bases). Sequenced here: CD4+ or CD8+ T cells sorted from blood, sampled in a trial of the OX40 agonist ivuxolimab. The source of this sequence is an adult with an advanced solid tumor such as melanoma, head and neck, liver or kidney cancer. In DNA, the CDR3 is TGTGCCAGCAGCTTAGGGGGCCCCTACGAGCAGTACTTC. Its protein is CASSLGGPYEQYF.